A selection of T cell receptor beta chains follows, all from one sample in a study of Ad26.COV2.S vaccination and SARS-CoV-2 variants. The table came from immunoSEQ multiplex PCR; TCRdb's copy has only in-frame clones and leaves some out. The profile shows roughly 270,000 clones, over 75% of them singletons. This specimen consisted of peripheral blood, obtained in a trial of Ad26.COV2.S vaccine versus placebo. The receptors shown here come from a person between 18 and 60 years old who received the Ad26.COV2.S COVID-19 vaccine or a placebo. CDR3s leave out the opening cysteine and the closing phenylalanine or tryptophan. The D gene is left open where the match is weak.

>NA|TRBV6-1
ASSEAGVFSGNTIY
>NA|TRBV5-1
ASRITTPNTEAF
>NA|TRBV5-4
ASSFQGPNQPQH
>TRBD2|TRBV5-1
ASTRGSSYNEQF
>NA|TRBV4-2
ASSQDLRTLGELF
>NA|TRBV7-9
ASSLARVGDTIY
>NA|TRBV19
ASSITETYNEQF
>NA|TRBV25-1
ASRGDWDNEQF
>NA|TRBV18
ASSPPTGTYGYT
>TRBD2|TRBV6-1
ASSDKGRGETQY
>NA|TRBV30
AWSAETQY